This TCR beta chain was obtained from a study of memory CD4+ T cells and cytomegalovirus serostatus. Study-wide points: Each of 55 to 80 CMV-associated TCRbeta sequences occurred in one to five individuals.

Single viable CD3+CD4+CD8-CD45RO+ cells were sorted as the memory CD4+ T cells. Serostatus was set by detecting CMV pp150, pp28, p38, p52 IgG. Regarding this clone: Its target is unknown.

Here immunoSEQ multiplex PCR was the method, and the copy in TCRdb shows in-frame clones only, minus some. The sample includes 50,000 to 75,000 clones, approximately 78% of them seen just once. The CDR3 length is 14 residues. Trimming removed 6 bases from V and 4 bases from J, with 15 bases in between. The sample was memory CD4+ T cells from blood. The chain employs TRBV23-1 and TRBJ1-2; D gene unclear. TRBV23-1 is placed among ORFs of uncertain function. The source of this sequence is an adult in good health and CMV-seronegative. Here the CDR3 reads CASSPRGGPYGYTF. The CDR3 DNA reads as TGCGCCAGCAGCCCCCGCGGAGGCCCCTATGGCTACACCTTC.